Sequencing of this T cell receptor (beta chain) was carried out in a study of PD-1 blockade in classical Hodgkin lymphoma. Each patient experienced a relapse that followed autologous stem cell transplantation, and brentuximab vedotin exposure varied. Trimming shortened V by 4 bases and J by 0 bases, and 10 bases separated the two germline ends. Germline V lookup: CDR1 SGHRS, CDR2 YFSETQ. The CDR3 loop spans 14 amino acids. Clones were sequenced by immunoSEQ multiplex PCR, and TCRdb holds only the in-frame ones, with some missing. The profile shows about 26,000 clones, 86% of them singletons. The source was peripheral blood mononuclear cells (PBMCs), collected at baseline. The origin of this receptor is a human donor with classical Hodgkin lymphoma. V and J are TRBV5-1 and TRBJ2-5, with D maybe TRBD1 (5 bases). The CDR3 bases are TGCGCCAGCAGCCCGACAGTGTACCAAGAGACCCAGTACTTC. Protein product: CASSPTVYQETQYF.